The T cell receptor beta chain described here comes from a study of regulatory T cells in long-lasting Graves disease. Study observations and caveats: Having only a small sample size may have limited accuracy. Newly diagnosed Graves' patients exceeded persistent ones in TCR diversity.

Time point reported: newly diagnosed GD, antithyroid drugs for less than 3 months. There was RNA extracted from PBMCs, and the TCR library was made from it. To note about this clonotype: The antigen is unknown. Since a much larger clone is just one base distant, this may be a read error.

Sequencing libraries for TCR beta were prepared with iRepertoire HTBI primers and Arm-PCR of CDR3 regions. TCRdb called the multiplex PCR reads again in MiXCR, with one record for every CDR3 protein. The sample lists 400,000 to 500,000 distinct CDR3 sequences, 14% seen once, with over 15% in the top ten. The V gene's germline CDR1 is MNHNS and CDR2 SASEGT. The CDR3 contains 14 residues. The trim removed 10 bases at V and 0 bases at J, leaving 5 bases unmatched. This same sample was also taken into another study, of T cells in Graves' hyperthyroidism and ophthalmopathy. From that second work: The TCR CDR3 first-round RT-PCR relied on the HTBI primer set.

This material consisted of peripheral blood mononuclear cells (PBMCs), taken at new diagnosis, from a patient treated with antithyroid drugs. The chain recombines TRBV6-1 with TRBJ2-1, with 8 nucleotides matching TRBD2. This sequence was found in a woman aged 45 to 65 with Graves disease. CDR3 residues: CATTGTSSYNEQFF. The CDR3 DNA sequence: TGTGCCACCACCGGGACTAGCTCCTACAATGAGCAGTTCTTC.